The rows below give T cell receptor beta chains drawn from one sample of a study of T cells after posttransplantation cyclophosphamide. The data were produced by immunoSEQ multiplex PCR, yet TCRdb's version contains in-frame clones alone and is incomplete. The sample holds tens of thousands of clones, and no clone turns up only once. Sequencing used PBMCs. Source of these receptors: a man aged 35-49 years in good health, CMV-negative, and a related stem cell transplant donor. CDR3s include the opening cysteine and the closing phenylalanine or tryptophan. A D gene is named only where the DNA matches it firmly. Clone size appears in some rows only: once, few, many, or a class for an expanded clone.

v_gene: TRBV19; d_gene: TRBD1; j_gene: TRBJ1-4; abundance: many; CDR3nt: TGTGCCAGTAGTTCTCAGGGGGCTATCGAAAAACTGTTTTTT; CDR3aa: CASSSQGAIEKLFF
v_gene: TRBV28; d_gene: TRBD1; j_gene: TRBJ2-3; abundance: many; CDR3nt: TGTGCCAGCAGTCTGGACAGGGAGGGCACAGATACGCAGTATTTT; CDR3aa: CASSLDREGTDTQYF
v_gene: TRBV2; d_gene: TRBD2; j_gene: TRBJ2-3; abundance: NA; CDR3nt: TGTGCCAGCAGACTAGCGGGAGGGACAGATACGCAGTATTTT; CDR3aa: CASRLAGGTDTQYF
v_gene: TRBV5-4; d_gene: TRBD1; j_gene: TRBJ2-2; abundance: many; CDR3nt: TGTGCCAGCAGCCCGTGGGACAGGGTGAACACCGGGGAGCTGTTTTTT; CDR3aa: CASSPWDRVNTGELFF
v_gene: TRBV7-9; d_gene: NA; j_gene: TRBJ1-4; abundance: many; CDR3nt: TGTGCCAGCAGCTTAGCGCGGCAGGGAGGGACTAATGAAAAACTGTTTTTT; CDR3aa: CASSLARQGGTNEKLFF
v_gene: TRBV7-3; d_gene: TRBD2; j_gene: TRBJ2-2; abundance: many; CDR3nt: TGTGCCAGCAGTCCCCTAGCGGGAGGGGGAACCGGGGAGCTGTTTTTT; CDR3aa: CASSPLAGGGTGELFF
v_gene: TRBV6-5; d_gene: TRBD1; j_gene: TRBJ1-4; abundance: many; CDR3nt: TGTGCCAGCAGCCGGGACAGGGGGGAAAGGGTGTTTTTT; CDR3aa: CASSRDRGERVFF
v_gene: TRBV6-1; d_gene: TRBD1; j_gene: TRBJ2-7; abundance: many; CDR3nt: TGTGCCAGCAGCAGAACGGGACAGGGGTACGAGCAGTACTTC; CDR3aa: CASSRTGQGYEQYF
v_gene: TRBV18; d_gene: TRBD1; j_gene: TRBJ1-4; abundance: few; CDR3nt: TGTGCCAGCTCACCTCCGGGACAGGGTCAAGAAAAACTGTTTTTT; CDR3aa: CASSPPGQGQEKLFF
v_gene: TRBV27; d_gene: NA; j_gene: TRBJ2-5; abundance: few; CDR3nt: TGTGCCAGCAGTTCCGTGTTAGAGACCCAGTACTTC; CDR3aa: CASSSVLETQYF
v_gene: TRBV4-2; d_gene: TRBD2; j_gene: TRBJ2-1; abundance: NA; CDR3nt: TGTGCCAGCAGCCTGGGGACTAGCGGGGGGGCCCGAGGAGAGCAGTTCTTC; CDR3aa: CASSLGTSGGARGEQFF
v_gene: TRBV4-1; d_gene: NA; j_gene: TRBJ2-1; abundance: many; CDR3nt: TGCGCCAGCAGCTCTCCCGGGCTAGCGTACAATGAGCAGTTCTTC; CDR3aa: CASSSPGLAYNEQFF
v_gene: TRBV9; d_gene: NA; j_gene: TRBJ2-3; abundance: few; CDR3nt: TGTGCCAGCAGCGCCAGCGGGAGCACAGATACGCAGTATTTT; CDR3aa: CASSASGSTDTQYF
v_gene: TRBV7-7; d_gene: NA; j_gene: TRBJ2-1; abundance: NA; CDR3nt: TGTGCCAGCAGCAGAACAGCGGAGAGCTCCTACAATGAGCAGTTCTTC; CDR3aa: CASSRTAESSYNEQFF
v_gene: TRBV29-1; d_gene: TRBD1; j_gene: TRBJ2-1; abundance: many; CDR3nt: TGCAGCGTTGAGAACCGGGGCCCGACAGGGGAGCAGTTCTTC; CDR3aa: CSVENRGPTGEQFF
v_gene: TRBV7-3; d_gene: NA; j_gene: TRBJ2-3; abundance: many; CDR3nt: TGTGCCAGCAGCTTAACTAGTAGCACAGATACGCAGTATTTT; CDR3aa: CASSLTSSTDTQYF
v_gene: TRBV5-4; d_gene: NA; j_gene: TRBJ1-2; abundance: many; CDR3nt: TGTGCCAGCAGCTTGGTCGAGGCCGGTGGTGGCTACACCTTC; CDR3aa: CASSLVEAGGGYTF
v_gene: TRBV19; d_gene: TRBD1; j_gene: TRBJ2-1; abundance: many; CDR3nt: TGTGCCAGTACCATGACAGGGAATGAGCAGTTCTTC; CDR3aa: CASTMTGNEQFF
v_gene: TRBV4-1; d_gene: TRBD1; j_gene: TRBJ1-2; abundance: many; CDR3nt: TGCGCCAGCAGCCAGACACAGGGGACCGTTGTCTATGGCTACACCTTC; CDR3aa: CASSQTQGTVVYGYTF
v_gene: TRBV9; d_gene: NA; j_gene: TRBJ2-1; abundance: NA; CDR3nt: TGTGCCAGCAGCGGCCTAGCGTGGGATGAGCAGTTCTTC; CDR3aa: CASSGLAWDEQFF
v_gene: TRBV7-2; d_gene: NA; j_gene: TRBJ1-3; abundance: many; CDR3nt: TGTGCCACTCAACTCGAGTCGTCTGGAAACACCATATATTTT; CDR3aa: CATQLESSGNTIYF
v_gene: TRBV11-2; d_gene: NA; j_gene: TRBJ1-2; abundance: many; CDR3nt: TGTGCCAGCAGCCTAGTCCTCTCTGGCTACACCTTC; CDR3aa: CASSLVLSGYTF
v_gene: TRBV11-2; d_gene: TRBD2; j_gene: TRBJ2-7; abundance: many; CDR3nt: TGTGCCAGCAGCTTAGTAGCGGGGTCGTACGAGCAGTACTTC; CDR3aa: CASSLVAGSYEQYF
v_gene: TRBV7-2; d_gene: NA; j_gene: TRBJ2-1; abundance: many; CDR3nt: TGTGCCAGCAGCTTCCCGGGATGGAGCAGCCGGGTCGATGAGCAGTTCTTC; CDR3aa: CASSFPGWSSRVDEQFF
v_gene: TRBV6-5; d_gene: NA; j_gene: TRBJ1-2; abundance: many; CDR3nt: TGTGCCAGCAGTTACAGGGAGGCCTATGGCTACACCTTC; CDR3aa: CASSYREAYGYTF
v_gene: TRBV19; d_gene: NA; j_gene: TRBJ1-5; abundance: many; CDR3nt: TGTGCCAGTAGTATAGTACGGGGACAAAATCAGCCCCAGCATTTT; CDR3aa: CASSIVRGQNQPQHF
v_gene: TRBV5-1; d_gene: NA; j_gene: TRBJ2-1; abundance: many; CDR3nt: TGCGCCAGCAGATCCCTAGGCCTGAGCTCCTACAATGAGCAGTTCTTC; CDR3aa: CASRSLGLSSYNEQFF
v_gene: TRBV18; d_gene: NA; j_gene: TRBJ2-3; abundance: many; CDR3nt: TGTGCCAGCTCACCTAGATCGGATACGCAGTATTTT; CDR3aa: CASSPRSDTQYF
v_gene: TRBV7-6; d_gene: TRBD1; j_gene: TRBJ2-3; abundance: few; CDR3nt: TGTGCCAGCAGCCCGGGACAGGGGAGCACAGATACGCAGTATTTT; CDR3aa: CASSPGQGSTDTQYF
v_gene: TRBV7-9; d_gene: NA; j_gene: TRBJ2-3; abundance: few; CDR3nt: TGTGCCAGCAGCTTAGGGCTAGCTCCAGATACGCAGTATTTT; CDR3aa: CASSLGLAPDTQYF
v_gene: TRBV11-2; d_gene: NA; j_gene: TRBJ1-4; abundance: many; CDR3nt: TGTGCCAGCAGCTTAGACAGGGGCCTTGCAACTAATGAAAAACTGTTTTTT; CDR3aa: CASSLDRGLATNEKLFF
v_gene: TRBV5-1; d_gene: TRBD1; j_gene: TRBJ2-7; abundance: many; CDR3nt: TGCGCCAGCAGCTTCGGGCAGGGGGCGAGTGAGCAGTACTTC; CDR3aa: CASSFGQGASEQYF
v_gene: TRBV25-1; d_gene: TRBD1; j_gene: TRBJ1-4; abundance: many; CDR3nt: TGTGCCAGCAGTGAAAGCACGATGACAGGGGGTGAAAAACTGTTTTTT; CDR3aa: CASSESTMTGGEKLFF
v_gene: TRBV9; d_gene: NA; j_gene: TRBJ1-5; abundance: many; CDR3nt: TGTGCCAGCAGCGTAGGGGGCTTGGACGGTCAGCCCCAGCATTTT; CDR3aa: CASSVGGLDGQPQHF
v_gene: TRBV9; d_gene: NA; j_gene: TRBJ1-1; abundance: many; CDR3nt: TGTGCCAGCAGCGTAGCAGGCCGGATGAACACTGAAGCTTTCTTT; CDR3aa: CASSVAGRMNTEAFF
v_gene: TRBV19; d_gene: TRBD1; j_gene: TRBJ1-4; abundance: many; CDR3nt: TGTGCCAGTGCGGACAGGGGAACTAATGAAAAACTGTTTTTT; CDR3aa: CASADRGTNEKLFF
v_gene: TRBV18; d_gene: TRBD1; j_gene: TRBJ1-1; abundance: few; CDR3nt: TGTGCCAGCTCATCCATCGGGACAGGGAGGACTGAAGCTTTCTTT; CDR3aa: CASSSIGTGRTEAFF
v_gene: TRBV14; d_gene: TRBD2; j_gene: TRBJ2-5; abundance: few; CDR3nt: TGTGCCAGCAGCCAGGGAAGGCCGGGACTAGCGGGAGTAGGGGAGACCCAGTACTTC; CDR3aa: CASSQGRPGLAGVGETQYF
v_gene: TRBV19; d_gene: TRBD1; j_gene: TRBJ1-3; abundance: many; CDR3nt: TGTGCCAGCAGACAGGGTGGGTCCTCTGGAAACACCATATATTTT; CDR3aa: CASRQGGSSGNTIYF
v_gene: TRBV19; d_gene: NA; j_gene: TRBJ1-2; abundance: many; CDR3nt: TGTGCCAGTAGTTCAACCCACACCTACTATGGCTACACCTTC; CDR3aa: CASSSTHTYYGYTF
v_gene: TRBV10-2; d_gene: NA; j_gene: TRBJ2-5; abundance: many; CDR3nt: TGCGCCTCCACAGGCGGGGCAGGGACCCAGTACTTC; CDR3aa: CASTGGAGTQYF
v_gene: TRBV7-8; d_gene: TRBD1; j_gene: TRBJ1-2; abundance: many; CDR3nt: TGTGCCAGCAGCCCATCCTCCGGGACAGGGCGGTGGGGGGGCTACACCTTC; CDR3aa: CASSPSSGTGRWGGYTF
v_gene: TRBV19; d_gene: TRBD1; j_gene: TRBJ1-5; abundance: many; CDR3nt: TGTGCCAGCCACTTAACAGGGGTAATTAGCAATCAGCCCCAGCATTTT; CDR3aa: CASHLTGVISNQPQHF
v_gene: TRBV27; d_gene: NA; j_gene: TRBJ1-2; abundance: many; CDR3nt: TGTGCCAGCAGTTTTGGACAGAACTATGGCTACACCTTC; CDR3aa: CASSFGQNYGYTF
v_gene: TRBV19; d_gene: TRBD1; j_gene: TRBJ2-1; abundance: many; CDR3nt: TGTGCCACCACAGGGGGAGATGACAATGAGCAGTTCTTC; CDR3aa: CATTGGDDNEQFF
v_gene: TRBV7-8; d_gene: NA; j_gene: TRBJ2-3; abundance: NA; CDR3nt: TGTGCCAGCAGCTTAGCGCCCCGAGCAGATACGCAGTATTTT; CDR3aa: CASSLAPRADTQYF
v_gene: TRBV6-5; d_gene: NA; j_gene: TRBJ2-3; abundance: few; CDR3nt: TGTGCCAGCAGTTACGGGACACCCACAGATACGCAGTATTTT; CDR3aa: CASSYGTPTDTQYF